The source of this TCR beta chain is a study of identical twins. Each CDR3 protein gets one entry after TCRdb re-called the 5' RACE reads with MiXCR. The table lists approximately 20,000 distinct CDR3 sequences, roughly 69% of them singletons. Healthy Caucasians alone served as donors. This TCR was sampled from a woman in her late teens or twenties in good health. This table probably holds off-target reads from a library built for another chain. The sequenced material came from memory (CD45RO+) T cells sorted from blood.

For the CDR3, the DNA is TGTGCCATCAGTAGGGACAGGGGGACAGATACGCAGTATTTT. Translation gives CAISRDRGTDTQYF. The genes are TRBV10-3 and TRBJ2-3, with TRBD1 matching 11 bases. The junction had 1 base not matched to a gene; V was cut back by 5 bases and J by 3 bases. Germline values: CDR1 ENHRY, CDR2 SYGVKD. CDR3 length equals 14 residues.